The rows below give T cell receptor beta chains drawn from one sample of a study of cytotoxic CD8 clonotypes in ibrutinib-treated CLL. Sequenced by immunoSEQ multiplex PCR; TCRdb stores in-frame clones only, minus some. The sample gives some 19,000 clones, 81% of which show up once; 5.7% is in the top ten. The sample here was PBMCs, taken before ibrutinib treatment. The receptors here all came from a human donor with chronic lymphocytic leukemia. Each CDR3 is given with its conserved first and last residue. Each record gives: V gene, J gene, clone size, D gene, CDR3 protein, CDR3 DNA. A D gene is named only where the DNA matches it firmly. Not all rows give a size; the values are once, few, many and, for expanded clones, a class.

TRBV5-4	TRBJ2-3	-	TRBD2	CASSVGGSTDTQYF	TGTGCCAGCAGCGTCGGGGGGAGCACAGATACGCAGTATTTT
TRBV10-3	TRBJ1-4	-	TRBD1	CAIRPGQGAIMGDEKLFF	TGTGCCATCAGGCCGGGACAGGGGGCGATTATGGGAGATGAAAAACTGTTTTTT
TRBV5-1	TRBJ2-7	-	-	CASSWQGSSYEQYF	TGCGCCAGCAGCTGGCAGGGGAGCTCCTACGAGCAGTACTTC
TRBV9	TRBJ1-2	-	TRBD1	CASTEGGQGFDYGYTF	TGTGCCAGCACGGAAGGAGGACAGGGGTTTGACTATGGCTACACCTTC
TRBV28	TRBJ1-1	-	-	CAIAENMNTEAFF	TGTGCCATCGCGGAAAACATGAACACTGAAGCTTTCTTT
TRBV7-3	TRBJ2-3	-	TRBD1	CASSLLGQTTDTQYF	TGTGCCAGCAGCTTATTGGGACAGACCACAGATACGCAGTATTTT
TRBV15	TRBJ2-6	-	-	CATGDSSGANVLTF	TGTGCCACCGGGGATAGCTCTGGGGCCAACGTCCTGACTTTC
TRBV10-3	TRBJ1-1	-	-	CAISEPGRGGNTEAFF	TGTGCCATCAGTGAACCAGGCCGAGGGGGGAACACTGAAGCTTTCTTT
TRBV30	TRBJ2-5	few	-	CAWSLQETQYF	TGTGCCTGGAGTCTCCAAGAGACCCAGTACTTC
TRBV11-2	TRBJ2-3	-	TRBD2	CASSLAGGGITDTQYF	TGTGCCAGCAGCTTAGCCGGGGGGGGAATCACAGATACGCAGTATTTT
TRBV30	TRBJ2-7	-	-	CAWSPPDYEQYF	TGTGCCTGGAGTCCGCCCGACTACGAGCAGTACTTC
TRBV5-1	TRBJ1-2	-	TRBD1	CASSLEGAGGYTF	TGCGCCAGCAGCTTGGAGGGGGCGGGAGGCTACACCTTC
TRBV15	TRBJ2-1	-	-	CATSRLGVRDNEQFF	TGTGCCACCAGCAGACTAGGGGTTCGGGACAATGAGCAGTTCTTC
TRBV7-3	TRBJ2-7	-	-	CASSLVPGASYEQYF	TGTGCCAGCAGCTTAGTCCCCGGGGCCTCCTACGAGCAGTACTTC
TRBV28	TRBJ1-2	-	-	CASSLQNYGYTF	TGTGCCAGCAGTCTACAGAACTATGGCTACACCTTC
TRBV15	TRBJ1-6	-	TRBD1	CATSREDRVYSPLHF	TGTGCCACCAGCAGAGAGGACAGGGTCTATTCACCCCTCCACTTT
TRBV2	TRBJ1-5	-	-	CASSETGFNQPQHF	TGTGCCAGCAGTGAGACCGGGTTCAATCAGCCCCAGCATTTT
TRBV2	TRBJ2-5	-	-	CASRLKETQYF	TGTGCCAGCAGGCTTAAAGAGACCCAGTACTTC
TRBV7-8	TRBJ2-2	-	TRBD1	CASRLTGATGELFF	TGTGCCAGCAGACTGACAGGGGCCACCGGGGAGCTGTTTTTT
TRBV7-6	TRBJ2-4	-	-	CASSRRPSPGVGAVLAKNIQYF	TGTGCCAGCAGCCGCCGCCCCTCTCCAGGGGTAGGAGCAGTACTAGCCAAAAACATTCAGTACTTC
TRBV5-4	TRBJ2-3	once	TRBD2	CASSLPSGGWGTDTQYF	TGTGCCAGCAGCTTGCCTAGCGGGGGATGGGGCACAGATACGCAGTATTTT
TRBV7-2	TRBJ2-7	-	TRBD1	CASSLGTGAVYEQYF	TGTGCCAGCAGCTTGGGGACAGGGGCGGTCTACGAGCAGTACTTC
TRBV2	TRBJ1-6	once	-	CASSEKYSYNSPLHF	TGTGCCAGCAGTGAAAAATACTCCTATAATTCACCCCTCCACTTT
TRBV10-1	TRBJ1-1	once	-	CASSEVGGGKAFF	TGCGCCAGCAGTGAAGTCGGGGGTGGGAAAGCTTTCTTT
TRBV5-6	TRBJ2-1	-	TRBD2	CASSLVTRLAGHNEQFF	TGTGCCAGCAGCTTGGTAACGAGACTAGCGGGACATAATGAGCAGTTCTTC
TRBV6-4	TRBJ2-5	-	TRBD2	CASRTSGGAGETQYF	TGTGCCAGCAGGACTAGCGGGGGGGCAGGGGAGACCCAGTACTTC
TRBV6-4	TRBJ2-6	-	-	CASSNQGGSGANVLTF	TGTGCCAGCAGTAATCAGGGTGGCTCTGGGGCCAACGTCCTGACTTTC
TRBV29-1	TRBJ1-2	once	TRBD1	CSVNDRDYGYTF	TGCAGCGTTAACGACAGGGACTATGGCTACACCTTC
TRBV29-1	TRBJ1-3	-	-	CSVQAQTGNTIYF	TGCAGCGTCCAAGCTCAGACTGGAAACACCATATATTTT
TRBV4-1	TRBJ2-2	-	-	CASSLGTNTGELFF	TGCGCCAGCAGCCTAGGGACGAACACCGGGGAGCTGTTTTTT
TRBV6-4	TRBJ1-1	medium-sized	-	CASSVSQQTEAFF	TGTGCCAGCAGTGTTTCCCAGCAAACTGAAGCTTTCTTT
TRBV4-3	TRBJ2-1	-	-	CASSQGGNNEQFF	TGCGCCAGCAGCCAAGGAGGTAACAATGAGCAGTTCTTC
TRBV5-1	TRBJ2-5	-	-	CASSRPQETQYF	TGCGCCAGCAGCCGTCCTCAAGAGACCCAGTACTTC
TRBV13	TRBJ2-7	-	-	CASSSTGGVYEQYF	TGTGCCAGCAGCTCTACAGGAGGAGTCTACGAGCAGTACTTC